This T cell receptor (beta chain) was retrieved from a study of blood T cell repertoires in COVID-19. Study details: T cells, B-cell-depleted T cells, or PBMCs provided the cDNA or gDNA that served as material.

The V end lost 6 bases, the J end lost 3 bases, and 14 bases lay between the germline ends. Germline V CDR1 and CDR2: MDHEN, SYDVKM. This CDR3 region has 14 residues. In the original workflow: Reference gene primer amplification gave nucleated cell count estimates. TCRdb keeps only in-frame clones here, not all; method: immunoSEQ multiplex PCR. That table gives V, J and clone size, and the DNA gave D and trimming. The sample consists of around 58,000 clones, about nine tenths of them appearing once. This TCR was recovered from a woman aged 60-70 years with active or convalescent COVID-19. The chain recombines TRBV28 with TRBJ2-5; D is perhaps TRBD2 (7 bases). Sequencing was performed on peripheral blood. CDR3 amino acids: CASRFTGGEETQYF. The DNA for the CDR3 is TGTGCCAGCAGATTTACGGGGGGCGAAGAGACCCAGTACTTC.